This T cell receptor (beta chain) originates from a study of naive and memory T cell subsets. Notes on the study in general: A few larger clonotypes appeared in naive repertoires, especially CD8, possibly memory cells re-expressing CD45RA.

Germline-derived CDR1 and CDR2 are KGHSH and LQKENI. Trimming stripped 6 bases from V and 0 bases from J, with 12 bases between. This CDR3 region has 14 residues. In regard to this clonotype: Its target is not known.

Two oligonucleotides, mixed equimolar, formed the beta constant-region primer covering TRBC1 and TRBC2. The ligated cDNA underwent four PCR rounds using SP2 and nested alpha and beta constant-region primers. A single record per CDR3 protein comes from TCRdb applying MiXCR to the UMI-ligation and nested PCR reads. Of about 160,000 distinct CDR3 sequences listed, approximately 22% are singletons. The clonotype was recovered from a human donor in good health. The V call is TRBV18, the J call TRBJ2-7; a possible D gene is TRBD1 (6 bases). Material for sequencing was naive CD4+ T cells from blood. In DNA form, the CDR3 reads TGTGCCAGCTCTCACCGGGACACCTCCTACGAGCAGTACTTC. Amino acid sequence: CASSHRDTSYEQYF.